A selection of T cell receptor beta chains follows, all from one sample in a study of blood T cell repertoires in COVID-19. The table came from immunoSEQ multiplex PCR; TCRdb's copy has only in-frame clones and leaves some out. The table lists nearly 95,000 clones, about nine tenths of them singletons. Source material: peripheral blood. These receptors all stem from an elderly woman with acute or convalescent COVID-19. Both conserved end residues are part of each CDR3. Expanded clones get a size class; other rows say once, few or many, or leave the size out.

CASSQDQYLSGAGNEQFF TRBJ2-1 18 TRBV4-3 NA
CASSLSIGETQYF TRBJ2-5 13 TRBV7-8 NA
CASSLEGAPGANVLTF TRBJ2-6 16 TRBV5-1 NA
CASSSGTSGSKGHEQYF TRBJ2-7 17 TRBV5-1 NA
CATSDPSGGVDEQFF TRBJ2-1 15 TRBV24-1 NA
CASSEPIGQGRSGGYTF TRBJ1-2 17 TRBV6-1 NA
CASSLASGDDGYTF TRBJ1-2 14 TRBV7-3 NA
CASSPRRERDTEAFF TRBJ1-1 15 TRBV6-5 NA
CASSLPPVDSGTSTYNEQFF TRBJ2-1 20 TRBV6-2/TRBV6-3 few
CAWSVGPPADTQYF TRBJ2-3 14 TRBV30 NA
CSVARGVSTDTQYF TRBJ2-3 14 TRBV29-1 many
CASSTEETQYF TRBJ2-5 11 TRBV11-2 few
CASSSARVSGNTIYF TRBJ1-3 15 TRBV7-6 NA
CASSPQTGMGETQYF TRBJ2-5 15 TRBV9 NA
CASSPEGTSGISEQYF TRBJ2-7 16 TRBV11-2 NA
CASSPGTGGLKNYGYTF TRBJ1-2 17 TRBV5-1 NA
CASSLGQRNQPQHF TRBJ1-5 14 TRBV6-5 NA
CASSIAQSYGYTF TRBJ1-2 13 TRBV19 NA
CSASLLAGEQYF TRBJ2-7 12 TRBV20-1 NA
CASSYEGRGGPNGETQYF TRBJ2-5 18 TRBV6-2/TRBV6-3 NA
CASRPGQREQYF TRBJ2-7 12 TRBV28 NA
CASTPVRENTEAFF TRBJ1-1 14 TRBV16 few
CASSDPPGFNQPQHF TRBJ1-5 15 TRBV2 NA
CASSSLRENSPLHF TRBJ1-6 14 TRBV7-9 NA
CASSSGIVTYNEQFF TRBJ2-1 15 TRBV6-5 NA
CASSLGASTEAFF TRBJ1-1 13 TRBV11-3 NA
CASSMGLGQGTQYF TRBJ2-7 14 TRBV19 NA
CTSSQDPPGGDTQYF TRBJ2-3 15 TRBV1 NA
CASSIRSGTGMFGNTIYF TRBJ1-3 18 TRBV11-2 NA
CAISGTGNSGYTF TRBJ1-2 13 TRBV10-3 NA
CASSQDHSGGPREQFF TRBJ2-1 16 TRBV4-2 medium-sized
CASSTPLGAVNEQFF TRBJ2-1 15 TRBV9 NA
CAGRDRANYGYTF TRBJ1-2 13 TRBV27 NA
CATSRAAANNEQFF TRBJ2-1 14 TRBV15 NA
CASILQGATNEKLFF TRBJ1-4 15 TRBV2 few
CASSPRDRVSGANVLTF TRBJ2-6 17 TRBV4-2 NA
CASSLDRLAGQETQYF TRBJ2-5 16 TRBV7-6 NA
CASSNTGQSSTDTQYF TRBJ2-3 16 TRBV5-8 NA
CASSQDVAGAYEQYF TRBJ2-7 15 TRBV4-2 NA
CASSLAATGLNYGYTF TRBJ1-2 16 TRBV5-1 NA
CASSSQGAGYGYTF TRBJ1-2 14 TRBV7-8 NA
CASSEERYRGIKEAYEQFF TRBJ2-1 19 TRBV6-1 NA
CASSLVQGVLSSYNEQFF TRBJ2-1 18 TRBV5-1 NA
CASSLHGGEAFF TRBJ1-1 12 TRBV7-3 NA
CAWSILAGGGSAKNIQYF TRBJ2-4 18 TRBV30 few
CASSQSNQPQHF TRBJ1-5 12 TRBV2 NA